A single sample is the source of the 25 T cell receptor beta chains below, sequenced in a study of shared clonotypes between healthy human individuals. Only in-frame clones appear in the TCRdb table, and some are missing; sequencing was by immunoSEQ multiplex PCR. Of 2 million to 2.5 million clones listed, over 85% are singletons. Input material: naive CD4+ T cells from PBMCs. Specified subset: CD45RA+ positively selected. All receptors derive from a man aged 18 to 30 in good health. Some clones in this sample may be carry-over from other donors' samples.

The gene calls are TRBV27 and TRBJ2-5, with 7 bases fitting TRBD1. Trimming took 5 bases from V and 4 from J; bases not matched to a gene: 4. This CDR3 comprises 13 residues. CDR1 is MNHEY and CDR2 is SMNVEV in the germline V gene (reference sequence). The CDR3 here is CASSTTGVETQYF. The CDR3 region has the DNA TGTGCCAGCAGTACCACAGGGGTAGAGACCCAGTACTTC.

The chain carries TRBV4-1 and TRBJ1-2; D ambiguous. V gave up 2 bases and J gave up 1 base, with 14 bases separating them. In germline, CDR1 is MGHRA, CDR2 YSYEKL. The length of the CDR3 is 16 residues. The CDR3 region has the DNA TGCGCCAGCAGCCAAACGGTCCGGGGTCTTAACTATGGCTACACCTTC. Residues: CASSQTVRGLNYGYTF.

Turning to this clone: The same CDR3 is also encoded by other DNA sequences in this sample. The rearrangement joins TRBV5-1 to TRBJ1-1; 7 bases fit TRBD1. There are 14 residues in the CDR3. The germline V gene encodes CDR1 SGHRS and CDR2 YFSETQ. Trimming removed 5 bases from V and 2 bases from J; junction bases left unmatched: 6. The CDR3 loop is CASRAGTVNTEAFF. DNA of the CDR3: TGCGCCAGCAGGGCCGGGACAGTCAACACTGAAGCTTTCTTT.

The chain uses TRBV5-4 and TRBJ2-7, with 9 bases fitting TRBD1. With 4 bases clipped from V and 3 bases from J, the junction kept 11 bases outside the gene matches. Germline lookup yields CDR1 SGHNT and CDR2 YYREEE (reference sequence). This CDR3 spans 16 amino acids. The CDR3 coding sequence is TGTGCCAGCAGCCGTACCACAGGGGGCGGAAACTACGAGCAGTACTTC. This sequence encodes CASSRTTGGGNYEQYF.

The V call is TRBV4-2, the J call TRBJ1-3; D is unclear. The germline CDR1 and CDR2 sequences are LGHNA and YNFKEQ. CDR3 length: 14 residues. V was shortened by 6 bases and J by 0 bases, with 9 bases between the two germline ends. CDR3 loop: CASSLASSGNTIYF. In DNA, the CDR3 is TGTGCCAGCAGTCTGGCGTCCTCTGGAAACACCATATATTTT.

CDR3 amino acids: CASSLASGGESSYNEQFF. In nucleotides, the CDR3 is TGCGCCAGCAGCTTGGCTAGCGGAGGGGAGAGCTCCTACAATGAGCAGTTCTTC. The chain combines TRBV5-1 with TRBJ2-1, with 7 bases matching TRBD2. Germline V CDR1 and CDR2: SGHRS, YFSETQ. The CDR3 covers 18 residues. Germline trimming cut 0 bases from V and 0 bases from J; bases unmatched to any gene: 9.

CDR3 coding DNA: TGTGCCAGCAGCTACTACCAAGGGGTGGGAGAGACCCAGTACTTC. Translation: CASSYYQGVGETQYF. The rearrangement joins TRBV5-6 to TRBJ2-5; a weak D match, TRBD1 (5 bases). From germline, CDR1 is SGHDT and CDR2 YYEEEE. The V end lost 3 bases, the J end lost 4 bases, and 16 bases lay between the germline ends. The CDR3 is made up of 15 amino acids. Full variable domain (missing parts from reference TRBV5-6 and TRBJ2-5): DAGVTQSPTHLIKTRGQQVTLRCSPKSGHDTVSWYQQALGQGPQFIFQYYEEEERQRGNFPDRFSGHQFPNYSSELNVNALLLGDSALYLCASSYYQGVGETQYFGPGTRLLVL.

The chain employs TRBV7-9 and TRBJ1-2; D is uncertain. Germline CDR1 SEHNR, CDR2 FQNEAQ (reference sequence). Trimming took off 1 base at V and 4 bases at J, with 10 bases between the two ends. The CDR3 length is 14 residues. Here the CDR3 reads CASSLDLGGYGYTF. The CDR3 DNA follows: TGTGCCAGCAGCTTAGATCTGGGAGGCTATGGCTACACCTTC.

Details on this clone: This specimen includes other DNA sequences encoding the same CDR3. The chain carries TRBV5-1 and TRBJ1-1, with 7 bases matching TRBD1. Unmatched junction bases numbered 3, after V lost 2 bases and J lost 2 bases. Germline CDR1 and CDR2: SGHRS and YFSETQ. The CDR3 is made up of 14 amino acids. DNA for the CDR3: TGCGCCAGCAGCTTAACAGGGGTCAACACTGAAGCTTTCTTT. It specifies CASSLTGVNTEAFF.

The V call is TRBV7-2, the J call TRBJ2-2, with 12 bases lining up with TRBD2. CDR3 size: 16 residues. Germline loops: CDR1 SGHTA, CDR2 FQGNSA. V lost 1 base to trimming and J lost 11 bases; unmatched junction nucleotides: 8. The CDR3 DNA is TGTGCCAGCAGCTTAGTGGCTGGACTAGCGGGATTAGAGCTGTTTTTT. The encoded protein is CASSLVAGLAGLELFF.

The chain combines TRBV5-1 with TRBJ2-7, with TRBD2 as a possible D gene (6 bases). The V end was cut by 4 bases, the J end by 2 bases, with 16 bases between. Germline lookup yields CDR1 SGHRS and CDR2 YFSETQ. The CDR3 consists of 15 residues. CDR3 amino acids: CASSAGYAGTYEQYF. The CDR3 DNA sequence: TGCGCCAGCAGCGCGGGATACGCCGGGACCTACGAGCAGTACTTC.

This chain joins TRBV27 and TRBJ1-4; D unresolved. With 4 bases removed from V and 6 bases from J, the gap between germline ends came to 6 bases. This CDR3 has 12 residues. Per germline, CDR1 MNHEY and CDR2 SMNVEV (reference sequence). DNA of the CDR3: TGTGCCAGCAGTTCTGTTGATGAAAAACTGTTTTTT. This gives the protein CASSSVDEKLFF. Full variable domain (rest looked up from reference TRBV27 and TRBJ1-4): EAQVTQNPRYLITVTGKKLTVTCSQNMNHEYMSWYRQDPGLGLRQIYYSMNVEVTDKGDVPEGYKVSRKEKRNFPLILESPSPNQTSLYFCASSSVDEKLFFGSGTQLSVL.

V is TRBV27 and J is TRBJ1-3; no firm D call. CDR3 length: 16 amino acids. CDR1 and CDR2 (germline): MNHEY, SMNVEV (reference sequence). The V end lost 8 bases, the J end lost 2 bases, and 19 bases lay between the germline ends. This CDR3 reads CASSPWAGETGNTIYF. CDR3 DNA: TGTGCCAGCTCTCCTTGGGCAGGAGAAACTGGAAACACCATATATTTT.

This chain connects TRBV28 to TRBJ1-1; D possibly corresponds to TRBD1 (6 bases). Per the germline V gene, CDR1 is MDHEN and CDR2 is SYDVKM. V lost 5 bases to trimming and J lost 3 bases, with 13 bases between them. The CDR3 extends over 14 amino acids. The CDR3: CASSKTGGYTEAFF. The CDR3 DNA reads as TGTGCCAGCAGTAAGACAGGAGGATACACTGAAGCTTTCTTT.

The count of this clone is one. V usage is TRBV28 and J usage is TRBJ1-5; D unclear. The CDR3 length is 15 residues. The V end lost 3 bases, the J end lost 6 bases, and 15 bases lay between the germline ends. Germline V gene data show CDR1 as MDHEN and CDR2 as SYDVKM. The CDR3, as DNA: TGTGCCAGCAGTTTTATTAGGGAGGGCGGTCAGCCCCAGCATTTT. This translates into CASSFIREGGQPQHF.

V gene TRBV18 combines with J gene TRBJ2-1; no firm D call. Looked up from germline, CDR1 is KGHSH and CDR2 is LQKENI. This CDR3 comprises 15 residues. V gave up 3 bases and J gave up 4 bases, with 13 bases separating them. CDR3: CASSPLLERYNEQFF. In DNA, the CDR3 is TGTGCCAGCTCACCCCTCCTAGAGAGGTACAATGAGCAGTTCTTC.

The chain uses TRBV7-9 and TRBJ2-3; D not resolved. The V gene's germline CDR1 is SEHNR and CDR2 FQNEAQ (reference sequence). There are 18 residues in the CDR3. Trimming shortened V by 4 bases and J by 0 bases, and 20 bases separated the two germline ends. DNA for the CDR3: TGTGCCAGCAGCTCACCTGGCTGGTTCCCCTCTAGCACAGATACGCAGTATTTT. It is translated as CASSSPGWFPSSTDTQYF. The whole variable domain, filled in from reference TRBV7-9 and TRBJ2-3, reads DTGVSQNPRHKITKRGQNVTFRCDPISEHNRLYWYRQTLGQGPEFLTYFQNEAQLEKSRLLSDRFSAERPKGSFSTLEIQRTEQGDSAMYLCASSSPGWFPSSTDTQYFGPGTRLTVL.

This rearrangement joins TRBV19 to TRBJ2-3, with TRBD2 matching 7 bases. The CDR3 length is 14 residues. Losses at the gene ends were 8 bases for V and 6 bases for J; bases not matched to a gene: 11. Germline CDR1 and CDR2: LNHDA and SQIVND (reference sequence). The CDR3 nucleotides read TGTGCCAGTTCTCTAGCGGCCACGTTCGATACGCAGTATTTT. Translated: CASSLAATFDTQYF.

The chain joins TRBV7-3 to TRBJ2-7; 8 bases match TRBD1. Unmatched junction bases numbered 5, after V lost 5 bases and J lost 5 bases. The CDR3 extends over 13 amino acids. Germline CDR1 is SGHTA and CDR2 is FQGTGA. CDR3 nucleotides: TGTGCCAGCAGCCGGACAGGGATGGACGAGCAGTACTTC. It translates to CASSRTGMDEQYF.

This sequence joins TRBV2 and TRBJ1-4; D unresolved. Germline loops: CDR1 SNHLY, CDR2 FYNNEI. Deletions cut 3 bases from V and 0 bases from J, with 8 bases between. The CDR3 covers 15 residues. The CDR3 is CASSDRAATNEKLFF. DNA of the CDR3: TGTGCCAGCAGTGATCGGGCTGCAACTAATGAAAAACTGTTTTTT.

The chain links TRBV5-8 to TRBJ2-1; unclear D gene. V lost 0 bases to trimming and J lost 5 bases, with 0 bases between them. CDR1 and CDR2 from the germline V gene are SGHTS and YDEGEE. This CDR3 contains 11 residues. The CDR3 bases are TGTGCCAGCAGCTTGGACAATGAGCAGTTCTTC. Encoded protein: CASSLDNEQFF.

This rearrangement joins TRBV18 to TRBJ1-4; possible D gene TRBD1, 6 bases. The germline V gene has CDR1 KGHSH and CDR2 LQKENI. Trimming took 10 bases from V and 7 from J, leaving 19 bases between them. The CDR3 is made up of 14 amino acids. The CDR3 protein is CATAEGGTAEKLFF. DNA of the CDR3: TGTGCCACCGCGGAGGGGGGGACGGCTGAAAAACTGTTTTTT.

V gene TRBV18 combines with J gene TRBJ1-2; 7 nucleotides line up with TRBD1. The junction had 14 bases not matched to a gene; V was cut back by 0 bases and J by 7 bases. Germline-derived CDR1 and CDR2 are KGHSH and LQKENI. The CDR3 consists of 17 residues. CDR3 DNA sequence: TGTGCCAGCTCACCACCGGTTCTATCTAGGGGGCTTGGTGGCTACACCTTC. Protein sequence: CASSPPVLSRGLGGYTF.

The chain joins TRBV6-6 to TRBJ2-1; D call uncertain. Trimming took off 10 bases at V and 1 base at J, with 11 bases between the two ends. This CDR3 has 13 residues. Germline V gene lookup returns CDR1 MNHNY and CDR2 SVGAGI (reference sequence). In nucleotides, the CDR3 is TGTGCCACTGGGTTCCGGTCCTACAATGAGCAGTTCTTC. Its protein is CATGFRSYNEQFF.

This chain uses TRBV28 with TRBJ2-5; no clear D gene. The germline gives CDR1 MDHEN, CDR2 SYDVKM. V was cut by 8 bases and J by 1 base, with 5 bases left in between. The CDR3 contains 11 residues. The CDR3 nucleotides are TGTGCCAGCGGAATCCAAGAGACCCAGTACTTC. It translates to CASGIQETQYF. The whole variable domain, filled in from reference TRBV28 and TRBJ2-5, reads DVKVTQSSRYLVKRTGEKVFLECVQDMDHENMFWYRQDPGLGLRLIYFSYDVKMKEKGDIPEGYSVSREKKERFSLILESASTNQTSMYLCASGIQETQYFGPGTRLLVL.